This TCR beta chain originates from a study of T cell responses to AZD1222 COVID-19 vaccine. Study outcomes and limitations: Dominant CD4 TCR responses targeted spike regions 160-218 and 743-854. Clonal diversity may have been underestimated, and the donors were mostly white British, with more females than males.

Points on this clone: Its antigen is not identified.

The V gene lost 7 bases and the J gene lost 3 bases, with 13 bases spanning the gap. Germline CDR1 reads SQVTM; CDR2 reads ANQGSEA. CDR3 length equals 12 residues. Here immunoSEQ multiplex PCR was the method, and the copy in TCRdb shows in-frame clones only, minus some. The sample contains roughly 190,000 clones, 90% to 95% of which appear only once. The receptor was isolated from an adult in good health. The sample was peripheral blood, taken on day 0 of AZD1222 vaccination. The chain recombines TRBV29-1 with TRBJ2-7, with D maybe TRBD1 (5 bases). The CDR3 sequence: CSGSSGNYEQYF. Written as DNA, the CDR3 is TGCAGCGGATCATCAGGGAACTACGAGCAGTACTTC.